This T cell receptor beta chain came from a study of CD8+CD57+ T cells in acquired aplastic anemia. Overall study: When averaged, DNA from sorted CD4+ and CD8+ cells came to 3.2 ug.

The table lists this clonotype with many counts. Profiling that covered TCR beta VDJ and CDR3 relied on genomic DNA as its template. TCRdb used MiXCR to reprocess the reads, holding one entry per CDR3 protein. The table includes about 41,000 distinct CDR3 sequences, 60% to 80% detected once. In patients chosen for sequencing, flow cytometry had shown CD8+CD57+ cell expansion. Patient blood was sampled before any therapy had been received. The V gene lost 4 bases and the J gene lost 1 base, with 17 bases spanning the gap. This CDR3 spans 16 amino acids. Germline V gives CDR1 SGHKS, CDR2 YYEKEE (reference sequence).

The chain uses TRBV5-5 and TRBJ2-5; D remains unclear. This TCR was sampled from a human donor with aplastic anemia. Sample: sorted CD4+, CD8+, or CD8+CD57+ T cells (not recorded which) from PBMCs. The chain's CDR3 is CASSPEFGRGQETQYF. The CDR3 DNA follows: TGTGCCAGCAGCCCAGAGTTTGGCAGAGGCCAAGAGACCCAGTACTTC.